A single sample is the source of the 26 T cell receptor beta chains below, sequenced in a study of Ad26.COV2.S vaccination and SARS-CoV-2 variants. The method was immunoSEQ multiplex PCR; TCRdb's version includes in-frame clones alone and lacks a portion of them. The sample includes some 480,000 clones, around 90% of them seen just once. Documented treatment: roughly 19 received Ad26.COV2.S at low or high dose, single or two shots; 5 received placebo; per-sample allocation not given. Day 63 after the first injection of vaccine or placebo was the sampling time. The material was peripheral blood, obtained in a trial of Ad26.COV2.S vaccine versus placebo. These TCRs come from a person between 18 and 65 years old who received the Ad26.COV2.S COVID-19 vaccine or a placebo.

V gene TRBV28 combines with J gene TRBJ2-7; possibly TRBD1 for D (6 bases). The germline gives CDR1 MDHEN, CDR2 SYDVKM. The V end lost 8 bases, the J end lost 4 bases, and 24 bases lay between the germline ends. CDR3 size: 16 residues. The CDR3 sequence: CASQKSGNLQGYEQYF. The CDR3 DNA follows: TGTGCCAGCCAAAAGTCGGGGAACTTACAGGGTTACGAGCAGTACTTC.

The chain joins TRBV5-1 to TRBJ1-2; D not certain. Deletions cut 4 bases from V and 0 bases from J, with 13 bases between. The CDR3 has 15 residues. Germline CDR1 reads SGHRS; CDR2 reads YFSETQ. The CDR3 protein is CASSLNDGTNYGYTF. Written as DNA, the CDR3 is TGCGCCAGCAGCCTCAATGACGGAACTAACTATGGCTACACCTTC.

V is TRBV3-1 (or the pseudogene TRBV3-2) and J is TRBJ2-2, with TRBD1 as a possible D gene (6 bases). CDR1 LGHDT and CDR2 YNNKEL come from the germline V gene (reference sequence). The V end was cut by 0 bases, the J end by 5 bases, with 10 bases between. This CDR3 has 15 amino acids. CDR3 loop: CASSQDPTGTGELFF. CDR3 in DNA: TGTGCCAGCAGCCAAGATCCTACAGGGACCGGGGAGCTGTTTTTT.

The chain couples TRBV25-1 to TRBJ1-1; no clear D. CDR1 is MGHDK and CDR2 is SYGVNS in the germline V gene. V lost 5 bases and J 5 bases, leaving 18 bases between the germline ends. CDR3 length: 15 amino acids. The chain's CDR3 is CASSPRLGGATEAFF. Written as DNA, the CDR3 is TGTGCCAGCAGTCCACGCTTGGGCGGAGCTACTGAAGCTTTCTTT.

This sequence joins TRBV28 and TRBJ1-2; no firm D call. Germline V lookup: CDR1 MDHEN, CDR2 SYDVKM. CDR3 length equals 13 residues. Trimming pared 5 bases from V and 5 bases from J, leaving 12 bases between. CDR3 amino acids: CASSPEGWYGYTF. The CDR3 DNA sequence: TGTGCCAGCAGTCCTGAAGGGTGGTATGGCTACACCTTC.

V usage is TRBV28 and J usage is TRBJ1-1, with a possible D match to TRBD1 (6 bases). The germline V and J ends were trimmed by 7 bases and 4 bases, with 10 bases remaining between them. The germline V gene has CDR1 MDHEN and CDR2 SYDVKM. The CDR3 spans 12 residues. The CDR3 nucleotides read TGTGCCAGCAAAATACAGGGCACTGAAGCTTTCTTT. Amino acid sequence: CASKIQGTEAFF.

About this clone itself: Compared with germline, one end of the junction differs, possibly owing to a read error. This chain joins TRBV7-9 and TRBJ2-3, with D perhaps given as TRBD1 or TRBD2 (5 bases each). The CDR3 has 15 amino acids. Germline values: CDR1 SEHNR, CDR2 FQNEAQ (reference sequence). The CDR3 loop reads CASSLRDQSRDTQYF. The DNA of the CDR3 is TGTGCCAGCAGCCTCCGGGACCAGAGCAGAGATACGCAGTATTTT.

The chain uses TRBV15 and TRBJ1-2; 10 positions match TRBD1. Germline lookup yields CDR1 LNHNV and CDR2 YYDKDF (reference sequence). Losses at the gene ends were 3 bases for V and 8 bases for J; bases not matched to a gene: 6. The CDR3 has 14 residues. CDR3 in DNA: TGTGCCACCAGCAGTGGGACAGGGGTACCCGGCTACACCTTC. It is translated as CATSSGTGVPGYTF. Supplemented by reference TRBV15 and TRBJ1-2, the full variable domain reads DAMVIQNPRYQVTQFGKPVTLSCSQTLNHNVMYWYQQKSSQAPKLLFHYYDKDFNNEADTPDNFQSRRPNTSFCFLDIRSPGLGDTAMYLCATSSGTGVPGYTFGSGTRLTVV.

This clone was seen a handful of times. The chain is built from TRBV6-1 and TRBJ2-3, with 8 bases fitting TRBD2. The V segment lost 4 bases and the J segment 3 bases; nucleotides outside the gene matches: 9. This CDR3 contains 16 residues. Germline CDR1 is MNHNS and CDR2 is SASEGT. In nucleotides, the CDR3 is TGTGCCAGCAGTGTAGGACTAGCCACCCCGACAGATACGCAGTATTTT. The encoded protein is CASSVGLATPTDTQYF.

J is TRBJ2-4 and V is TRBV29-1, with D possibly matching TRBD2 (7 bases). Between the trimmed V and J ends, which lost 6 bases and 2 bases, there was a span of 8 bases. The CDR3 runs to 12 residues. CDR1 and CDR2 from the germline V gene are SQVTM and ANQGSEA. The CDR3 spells CSVRGPKNIQYF. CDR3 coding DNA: TGCAGCGTGCGGGGGCCCAAAAACATTCAGTACTTC.

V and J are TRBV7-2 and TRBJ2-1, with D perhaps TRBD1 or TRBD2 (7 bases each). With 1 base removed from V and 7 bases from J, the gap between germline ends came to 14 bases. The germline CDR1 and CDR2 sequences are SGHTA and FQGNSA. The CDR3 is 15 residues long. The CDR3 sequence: CASSLDGRGGNEQFF. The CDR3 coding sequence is TGTGCCAGCAGCTTAGACGGCAGGGGGGGGAATGAGCAGTTCTTC.

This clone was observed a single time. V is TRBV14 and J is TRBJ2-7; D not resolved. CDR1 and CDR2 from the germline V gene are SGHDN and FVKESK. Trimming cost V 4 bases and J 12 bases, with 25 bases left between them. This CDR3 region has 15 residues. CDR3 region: CASSPNIAASTSRYF. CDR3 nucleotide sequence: TGTGCCAGCAGCCCTAACATCGCAGCCTCTACGAGCAGGTACTTC.

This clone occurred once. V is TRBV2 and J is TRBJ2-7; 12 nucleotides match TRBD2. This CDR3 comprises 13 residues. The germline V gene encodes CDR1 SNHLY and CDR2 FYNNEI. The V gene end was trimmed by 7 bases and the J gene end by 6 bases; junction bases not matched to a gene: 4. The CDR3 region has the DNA TGTGCCAGCACTGGACTAGCGGGAACCGAGCAGTACTTC. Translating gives CASTGLAGTEQYF. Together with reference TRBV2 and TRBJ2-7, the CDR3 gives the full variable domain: EPEVTQTPSHQVTQMGQEVILRCVPISNHLYFYWYRQILGQKVEFLVSFYNNEISEKSEIFDDQFSVERPDGSNFTLKIRSTKLEDSAMYFCASTGLAGTEQYFGPGTRLTVT.

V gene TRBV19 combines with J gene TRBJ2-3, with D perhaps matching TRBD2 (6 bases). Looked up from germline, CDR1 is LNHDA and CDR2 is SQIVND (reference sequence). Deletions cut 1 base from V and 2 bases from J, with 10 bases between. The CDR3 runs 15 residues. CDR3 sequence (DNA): TGTGCCAGTAGTATAGGACTAGGGGACACAGATACGCAGTATTTT. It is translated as CASSIGLGDTDTQYF.

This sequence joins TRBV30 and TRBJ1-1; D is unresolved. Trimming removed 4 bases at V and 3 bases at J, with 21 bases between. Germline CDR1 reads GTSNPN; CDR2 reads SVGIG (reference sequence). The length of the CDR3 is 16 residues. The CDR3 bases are TGTGCCTGGAAGCCGAATTTGGGGTTGCGGGACACTGAAGCTTTCTTT. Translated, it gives CAWKPNLGLRDTEAFF.

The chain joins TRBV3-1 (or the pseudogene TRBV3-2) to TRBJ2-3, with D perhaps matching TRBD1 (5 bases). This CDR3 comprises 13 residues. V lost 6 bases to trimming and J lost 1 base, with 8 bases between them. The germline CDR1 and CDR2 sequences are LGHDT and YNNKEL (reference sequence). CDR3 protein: CASRTQGTDTQYF. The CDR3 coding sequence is TGTGCCAGCAGGACACAGGGCACAGATACGCAGTATTTT.

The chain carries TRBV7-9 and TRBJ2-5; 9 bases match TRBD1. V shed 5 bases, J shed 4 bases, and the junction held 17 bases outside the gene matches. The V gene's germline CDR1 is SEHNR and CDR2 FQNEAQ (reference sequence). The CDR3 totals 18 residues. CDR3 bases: TGTGCCAGCAGCAAACCCCCCCCGGGACAGGGTTTTGGAGAGACCCAGTACTTC. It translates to CASSKPPPGQGFGETQYF.

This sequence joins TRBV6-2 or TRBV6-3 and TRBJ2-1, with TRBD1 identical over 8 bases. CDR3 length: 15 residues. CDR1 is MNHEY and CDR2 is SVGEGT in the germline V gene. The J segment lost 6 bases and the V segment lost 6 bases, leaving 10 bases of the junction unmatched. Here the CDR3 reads CASRPSGTGGNEQFF. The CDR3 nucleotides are TGTGCCAGCAGACCTTCCGGGACAGGCGGCAATGAGCAGTTCTTC.

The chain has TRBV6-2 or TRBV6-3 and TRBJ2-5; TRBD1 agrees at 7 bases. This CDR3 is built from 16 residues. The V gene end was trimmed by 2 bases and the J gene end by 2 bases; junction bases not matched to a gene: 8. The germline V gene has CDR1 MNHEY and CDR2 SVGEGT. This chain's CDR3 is CASSYGTDNRQETQYF. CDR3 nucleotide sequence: TGTGCCAGCAGTTACGGGACAGATAATAGGCAAGAGACCCAGTACTTC.

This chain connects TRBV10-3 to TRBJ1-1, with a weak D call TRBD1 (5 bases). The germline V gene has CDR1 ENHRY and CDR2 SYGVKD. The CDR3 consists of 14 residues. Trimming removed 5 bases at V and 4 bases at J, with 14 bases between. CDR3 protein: CAISMQGGSTEAFF. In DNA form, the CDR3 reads TGTGCCATCAGTATGCAGGGTGGGAGCACTGAAGCTTTCTTT.

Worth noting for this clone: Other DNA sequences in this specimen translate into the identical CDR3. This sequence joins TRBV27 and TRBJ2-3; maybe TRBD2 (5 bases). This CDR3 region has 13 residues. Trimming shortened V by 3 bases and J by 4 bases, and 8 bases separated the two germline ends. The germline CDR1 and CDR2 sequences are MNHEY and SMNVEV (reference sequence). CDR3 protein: CASSFLGADTQYF. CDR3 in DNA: TGTGCCAGCAGTTTCCTCGGGGCAGATACGCAGTATTTT.

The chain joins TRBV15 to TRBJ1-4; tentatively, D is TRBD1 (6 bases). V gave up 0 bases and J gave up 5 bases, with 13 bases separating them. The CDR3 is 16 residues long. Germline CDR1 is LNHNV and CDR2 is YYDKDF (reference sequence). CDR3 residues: CATSRDVGQGNEKLFF. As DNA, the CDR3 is TGTGCCACCAGCAGAGATGTAGGGCAGGGGAATGAAAAACTGTTTTTT.

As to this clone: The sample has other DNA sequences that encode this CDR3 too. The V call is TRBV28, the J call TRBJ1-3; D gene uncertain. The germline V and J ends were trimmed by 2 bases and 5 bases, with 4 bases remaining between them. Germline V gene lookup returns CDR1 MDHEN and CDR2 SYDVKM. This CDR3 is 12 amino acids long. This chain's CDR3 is CASSLVRNTIYF. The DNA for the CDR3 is TGTGCCAGCAGTTTAGTGAGAAACACCATATATTTT.

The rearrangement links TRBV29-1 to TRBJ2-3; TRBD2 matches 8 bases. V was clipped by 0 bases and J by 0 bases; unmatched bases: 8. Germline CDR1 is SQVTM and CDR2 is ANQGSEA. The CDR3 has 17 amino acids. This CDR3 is CSVEDPSSGHSTDTQYF. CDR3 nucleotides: TGCAGCGTTGAAGACCCTTCTAGCGGGCATAGCACAGATACGCAGTATTTT.

The chain's CDR3 is CASSSGQLTSRFF. The CDR3, as DNA: TGTGCCAGCAGCTCCGGACAGCTGACCTCTCGGTTTTTT. V gene TRBV12-3 or TRBV12-4 combines with J gene TRBJ1-4, with TRBD1 as a possible D gene (6 bases). This CDR3 is built from 13 residues. V lost 6 bases and J 16 bases, leaving 21 bases between the germline ends.

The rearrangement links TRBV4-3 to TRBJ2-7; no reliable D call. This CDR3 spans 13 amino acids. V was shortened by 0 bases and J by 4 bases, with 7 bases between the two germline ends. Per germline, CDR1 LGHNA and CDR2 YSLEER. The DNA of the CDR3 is TGCGCCAGCAGCCAAGATCTGCAGTACGAGCAGTACTTC. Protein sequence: CASSQDLQYEQYF.